Reported below is one T cell receptor (beta chain). The CDR3 contains 14 residues. The germline gives CDR1 SGDLS, CDR2 YYNGEE. The V end lost 4 bases, the J end lost 4 bases, and 14 bases lay between the germline ends. These data come from a study of technical replicates of blood from a few donors. Profiling relied on immunoSEQ multiplex PCR, and the TCRdb table lists in-frame clones only, not all of them. The table lists 75,000 to 90,000 clones, more than 85% of them singletons. This chain joins TRBV9 and TRBJ2-5, with D tentatively TRBD1 (6 bases). Source material: T cells isolated from PBMCs. The origin of this receptor is a human donor in good health. The chain's CDR3 is CASSSQTGGETQYF. In DNA form, the CDR3 reads TGTGCCAGCAGCTCACAGACAGGCGGAGAGACCCAGTACTTC.